This T cell receptor (beta chain) was documented in a study of T-cell reconstitution after alpha-beta-depleted transplantation in children. Whole-study findings and limits: At one year after transplant, newly produced T cells mostly accounted for T-cell counts and diversity.

Library preparation (for TCRbeta) was performed with unique molecular identifiers. From the PCR reads, TCRdb called clonotypes with MiXCR, one entry per CDR3 protein. Counted here are 90,000 to 100,000 distinct CDR3 sequences, 20% to 25% occurring once; the ten biggest clones make up over 20%. With regard to this clonotype: What it binds is unknown.

The CDR3 spans 13 residues. With V trimmed by 4 bases and J by 4 bases, 3 bases remained unmatched. Germline CDR1 MGHDK, CDR2 SYGVNS. This clonotype originated in a boy aged 2 to 10 with acute lymphoblastic leukemia, due to receive a stem cell transplant. The chain uses TRBV25-1 and TRBJ2-5, with 7 bases identical to TRBD1. The input for sequencing was PBMCs, taken before TCRalphabeta/CD19-depleted stem cell transplant. The CDR3 nucleotides read TGTGCCAGCAGTGGTCGACAGGGAGAGACCCAGTACTTC. It specifies CASSGRQGETQYF.